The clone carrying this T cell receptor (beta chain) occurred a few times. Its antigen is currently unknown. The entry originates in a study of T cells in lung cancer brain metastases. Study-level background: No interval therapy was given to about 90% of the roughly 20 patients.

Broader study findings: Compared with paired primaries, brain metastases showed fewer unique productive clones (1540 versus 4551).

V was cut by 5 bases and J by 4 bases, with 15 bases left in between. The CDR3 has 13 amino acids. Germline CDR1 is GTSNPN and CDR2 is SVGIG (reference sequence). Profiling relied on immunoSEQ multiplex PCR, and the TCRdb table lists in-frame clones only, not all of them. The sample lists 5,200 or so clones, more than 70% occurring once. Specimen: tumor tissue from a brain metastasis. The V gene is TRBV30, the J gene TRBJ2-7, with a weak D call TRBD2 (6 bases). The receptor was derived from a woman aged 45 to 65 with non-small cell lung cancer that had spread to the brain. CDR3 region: CAWAGLGLYEQYF. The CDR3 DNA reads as TGTGCCTGGGCGGGGCTAGGGTTATACGAGCAGTACTTC.